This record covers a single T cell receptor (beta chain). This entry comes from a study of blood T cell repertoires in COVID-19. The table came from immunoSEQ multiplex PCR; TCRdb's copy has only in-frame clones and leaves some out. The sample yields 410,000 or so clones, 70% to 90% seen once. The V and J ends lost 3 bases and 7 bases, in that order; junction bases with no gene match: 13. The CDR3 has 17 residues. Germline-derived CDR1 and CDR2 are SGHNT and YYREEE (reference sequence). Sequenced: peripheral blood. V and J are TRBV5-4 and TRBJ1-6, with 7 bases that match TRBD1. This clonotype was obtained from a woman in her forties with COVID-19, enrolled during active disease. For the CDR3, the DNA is TGTGCCAGCAGCTCTCATCTCGGGACAGAAAAGAATTCACCCCTCCACTTT. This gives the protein CASSSHLGTEKNSPLHF.